This T cell receptor beta chain was recovered during a study of shared clonotypes between healthy human individuals. Study findings and constraints: Tissue TCR repertoires likely differ from these blood-only repertoires. Clonotypes shared by all four donors outscored non-shared clonotypes in generation probability.

The CDR3 runs to 14 residues. From germline, CDR1 is KGHSH and CDR2 LQKENI. V dropped 2 bases and J dropped 4 bases, with 9 bases sitting between them. Under the authors' procedure: Junction-only immunoSEQ data arrived without quality scores, meaning filtering differed. Sequencing used immunoSEQ multiplex PCR; TCRdb keeps in-frame clones, though not all of them. V, J and clone size reflect that table, while D and trimming were determined from the DNA. This table holds more than 1.2 million clones, just under 99% found once. This clone came up once. Antigen unknown. Splitting of CD4+ cells produced CD45RA+ naive and CD45RA-negative memory subsets.

The chain couples TRBV18 to TRBJ2-1; a possible D gene is TRBD2 (5 bases). The receptor's source is a man aged 25-40 years in good health. The specimen sequenced was naive CD4+ T cells sorted from blood. Subset in this sample: CD45RA+ positively selected. The chain's CDR3 is CASSPGAVYNEQFF. Here the CDR3 DNA reads TGTGCCAGCTCACCAGGAGCGGTTTACAATGAGCAGTTCTTC.